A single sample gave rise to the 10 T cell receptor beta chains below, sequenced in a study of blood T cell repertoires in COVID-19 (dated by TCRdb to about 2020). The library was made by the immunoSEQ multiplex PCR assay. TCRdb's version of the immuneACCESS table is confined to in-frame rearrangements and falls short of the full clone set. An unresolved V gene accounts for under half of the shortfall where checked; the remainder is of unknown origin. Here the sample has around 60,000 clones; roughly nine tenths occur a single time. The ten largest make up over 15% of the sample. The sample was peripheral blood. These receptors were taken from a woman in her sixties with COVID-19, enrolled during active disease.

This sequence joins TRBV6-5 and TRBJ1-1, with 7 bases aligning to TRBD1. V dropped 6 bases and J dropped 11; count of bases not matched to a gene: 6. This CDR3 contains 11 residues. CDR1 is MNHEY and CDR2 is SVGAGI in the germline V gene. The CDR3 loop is CASSRKGAAFF. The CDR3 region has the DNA TGTGCCAGCAGCAGAAAGGGGGCGGCTTTCTTT.

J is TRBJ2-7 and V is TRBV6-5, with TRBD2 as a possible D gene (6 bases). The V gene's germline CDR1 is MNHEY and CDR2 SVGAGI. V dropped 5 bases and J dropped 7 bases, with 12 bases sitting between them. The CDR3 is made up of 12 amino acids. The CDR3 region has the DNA TGTGCCAGCAGTACCCCTCGGGGGGAGCAGTACTTC. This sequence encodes CASSTPRGEQYF.

CDR3 sequence reads: CASSLGARTPVGYTF. In nucleotides, the CDR3 is TGCGCCAGCAGCTTGGGAGCCCGAACCCCGGTCGGCTACACCTTC. The chain joins TRBV5-1 to TRBJ1-2, with unresolved D. This CDR3 is 15 amino acids long. CDR1 and CDR2 from the germline V gene are SGHRS and YFSETQ. The V gene lost 0 bases and the J gene lost 8 bases, with 17 bases spanning the gap.

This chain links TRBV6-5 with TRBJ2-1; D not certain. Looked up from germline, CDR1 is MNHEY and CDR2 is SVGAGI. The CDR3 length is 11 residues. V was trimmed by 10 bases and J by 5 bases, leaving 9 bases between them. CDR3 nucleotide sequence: TGTGCCACCGAGGCCCACAATGAGCAGTTCTTC. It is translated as CATEAHNEQFF.

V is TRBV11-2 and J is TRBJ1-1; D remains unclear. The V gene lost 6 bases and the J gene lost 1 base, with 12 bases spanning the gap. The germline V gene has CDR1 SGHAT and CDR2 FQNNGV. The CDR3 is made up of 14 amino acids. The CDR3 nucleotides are TGTGCCAGCAGGCGTCCGGGAACGAACACTGAAGCTTTCTTT. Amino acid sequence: CASRRPGTNTEAFF.

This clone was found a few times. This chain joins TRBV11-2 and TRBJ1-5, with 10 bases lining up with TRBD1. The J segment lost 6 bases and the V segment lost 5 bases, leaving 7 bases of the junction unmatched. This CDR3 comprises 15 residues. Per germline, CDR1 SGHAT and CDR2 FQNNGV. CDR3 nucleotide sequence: TGTGCCAGCAGCCTGGGGACAGGGGTGGGTCAGCCCCAGCATTTT. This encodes CASSLGTGVGQPQHF.

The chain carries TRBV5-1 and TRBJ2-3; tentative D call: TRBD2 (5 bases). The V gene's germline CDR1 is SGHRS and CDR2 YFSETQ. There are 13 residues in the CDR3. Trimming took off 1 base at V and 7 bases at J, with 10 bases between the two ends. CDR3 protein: CASSLPPSYTQYF. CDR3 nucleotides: TGCGCCAGCAGCTTGCCGCCTAGCTATACGCAGTATTTT.

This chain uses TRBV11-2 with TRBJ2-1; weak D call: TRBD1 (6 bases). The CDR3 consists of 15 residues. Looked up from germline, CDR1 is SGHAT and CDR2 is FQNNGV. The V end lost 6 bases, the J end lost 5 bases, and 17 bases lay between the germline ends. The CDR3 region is CASSSYEGVNNEQFF. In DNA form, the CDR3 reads TGTGCCAGCAGTTCCTACGAGGGGGTTAACAATGAGCAGTTCTTC.

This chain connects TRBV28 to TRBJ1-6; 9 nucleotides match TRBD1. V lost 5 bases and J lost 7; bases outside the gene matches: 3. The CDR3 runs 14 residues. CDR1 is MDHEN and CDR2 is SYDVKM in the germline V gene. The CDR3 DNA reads TGTGCCAGCAGTATGGGGACAGGGAATTCACCCCTCCACTTT. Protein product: CASSMGTGNSPLHF.

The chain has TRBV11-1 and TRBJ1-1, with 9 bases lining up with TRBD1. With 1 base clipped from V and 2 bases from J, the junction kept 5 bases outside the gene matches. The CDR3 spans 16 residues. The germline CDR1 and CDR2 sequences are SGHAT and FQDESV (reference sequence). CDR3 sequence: CASSLGTGATNTEAFF. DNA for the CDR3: TGTGCCAGCAGCTTAGGGACAGGGGCTACCAACACTGAAGCTTTCTTT. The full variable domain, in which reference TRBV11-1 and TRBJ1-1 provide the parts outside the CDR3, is EAEVAQSPRYKITEKSQAVAFWCDPISGHATLYWYRQILGQGPELLVQFQDESVVDDSQLPKDRFSAERLKGVDSTLKIQPAELGDSAMYLCASSLGTGATNTEAFFGQGTRLTVV.